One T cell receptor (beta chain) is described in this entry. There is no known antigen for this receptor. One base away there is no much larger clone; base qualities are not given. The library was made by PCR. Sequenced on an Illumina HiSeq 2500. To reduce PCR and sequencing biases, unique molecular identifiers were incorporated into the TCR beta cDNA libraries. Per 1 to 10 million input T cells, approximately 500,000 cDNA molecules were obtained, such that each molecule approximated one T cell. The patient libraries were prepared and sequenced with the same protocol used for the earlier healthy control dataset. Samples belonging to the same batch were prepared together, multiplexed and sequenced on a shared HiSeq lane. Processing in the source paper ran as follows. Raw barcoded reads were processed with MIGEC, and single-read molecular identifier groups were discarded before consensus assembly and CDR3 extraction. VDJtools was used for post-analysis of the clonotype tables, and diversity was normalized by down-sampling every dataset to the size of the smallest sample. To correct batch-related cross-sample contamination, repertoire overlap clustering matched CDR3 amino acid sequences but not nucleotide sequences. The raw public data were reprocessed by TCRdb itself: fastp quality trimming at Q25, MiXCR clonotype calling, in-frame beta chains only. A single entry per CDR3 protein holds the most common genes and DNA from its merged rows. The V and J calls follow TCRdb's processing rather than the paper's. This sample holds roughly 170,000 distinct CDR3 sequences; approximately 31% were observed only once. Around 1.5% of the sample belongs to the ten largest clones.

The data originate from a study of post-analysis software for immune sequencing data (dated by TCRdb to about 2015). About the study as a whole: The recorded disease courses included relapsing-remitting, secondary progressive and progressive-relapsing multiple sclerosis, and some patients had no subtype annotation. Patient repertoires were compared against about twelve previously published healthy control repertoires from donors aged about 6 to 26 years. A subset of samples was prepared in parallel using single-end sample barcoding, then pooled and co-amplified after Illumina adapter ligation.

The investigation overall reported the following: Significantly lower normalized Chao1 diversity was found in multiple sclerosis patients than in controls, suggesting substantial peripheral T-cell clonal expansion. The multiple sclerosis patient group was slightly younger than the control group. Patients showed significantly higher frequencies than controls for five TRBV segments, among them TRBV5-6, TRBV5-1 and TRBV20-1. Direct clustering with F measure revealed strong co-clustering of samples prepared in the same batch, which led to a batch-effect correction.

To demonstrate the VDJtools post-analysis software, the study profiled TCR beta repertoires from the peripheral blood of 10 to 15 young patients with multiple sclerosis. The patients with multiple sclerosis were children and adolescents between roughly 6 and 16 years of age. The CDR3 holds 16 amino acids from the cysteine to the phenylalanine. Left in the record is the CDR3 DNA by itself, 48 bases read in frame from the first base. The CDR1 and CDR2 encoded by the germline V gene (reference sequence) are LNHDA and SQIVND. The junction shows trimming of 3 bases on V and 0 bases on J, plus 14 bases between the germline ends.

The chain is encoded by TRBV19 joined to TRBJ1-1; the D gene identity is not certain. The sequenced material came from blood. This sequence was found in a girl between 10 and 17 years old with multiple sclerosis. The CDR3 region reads CASSIIRHQMNTEAFF. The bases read TGTGCCAGTAGTATTATAAGGCACCAGATGAACACTGAAGCTTTCTTT.